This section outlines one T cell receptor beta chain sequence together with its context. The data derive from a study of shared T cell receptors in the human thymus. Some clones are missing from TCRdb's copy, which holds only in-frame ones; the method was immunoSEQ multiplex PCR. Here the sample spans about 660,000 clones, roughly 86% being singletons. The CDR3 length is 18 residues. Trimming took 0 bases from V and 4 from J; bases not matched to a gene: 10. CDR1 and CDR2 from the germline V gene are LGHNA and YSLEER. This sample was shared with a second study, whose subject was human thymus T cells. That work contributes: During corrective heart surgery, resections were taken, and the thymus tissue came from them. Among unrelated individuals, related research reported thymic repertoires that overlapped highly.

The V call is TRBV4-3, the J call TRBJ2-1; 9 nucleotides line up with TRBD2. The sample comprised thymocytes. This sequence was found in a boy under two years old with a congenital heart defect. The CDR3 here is CASSQDSTELAGYNEQFF. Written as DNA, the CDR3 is TGCGCCAGCAGCCAAGACTCCACTGAACTAGCGGGTTACAATGAGCAGTTCTTC.